This T cell receptor (beta chain) was captured in a study of cytomegalovirus exposure and HLA in healthy donors. Primers: 60 Vbeta forward and 13 Jbeta reverse. Only in-frame clones appear in the TCRdb table, and some are missing; sequencing was by immunoSEQ multiplex PCR. The sample holds about 180,000 clones, roughly 84% seen once. Healthy donors of bone marrow made up the group. The sequence came from a young man in good health and CMV-seronegative. Sequencing input: PBMCs.

CDR3 sequence (DNA): TGTGCCAGCAGCCGGGAGGGCAAGAGCAATCAGCCCCAGCATTTT. It is translated as CASSREGKSNQPQHF. This chain joins TRBV4-2 and TRBJ1-5; unclear D gene. Between the trimmed V and J ends, which lost 4 bases and 1 base, there was a span of 11 bases. CDR1 is LGHNA, CDR2 YNFKEQ, per germline. CDR3 length: 15 residues.